This TCR beta chain was sequenced during a study of OX40 agonist ivuxolimab in advanced cancers. Study-level background: Age averaged around 60 years (range roughly 23 to 79), and just over 80% were male. Approximately 40% of patients had received prior checkpoint inhibitor therapy.

Trimming took 5 bases from V and 3 from J; bases not matched to a gene: 6. Germline loops: CDR1 MNHEY, CDR2 SVGAGI. This CDR3 contains 15 residues. Produced via immunoSEQ multiplex PCR; TCRdb's table is partial and in-frame only. The data contain more than 20,000 clones, roughly three quarters of them seen just once; the ten biggest clones take up approximately 31%. The rearrangement links TRBV6-5 to TRBJ1-1, with 10 bases that match TRBD1. This clonotype was obtained from an adult with an advanced solid tumor such as melanoma, head and neck, liver or kidney cancer. Here the sequenced sample was CD4+ or CD8+ T cells sorted from blood, taken in a trial of the OX40 agonist ivuxolimab. Here the CDR3 reads CASSHTGQGYTEAFF. CDR3 nucleotide sequence: TGTGCCAGCAGTCACACGGGACAGGGGTACACTGAAGCTTTCTTT.